One sample yielded the 7 T cell receptor beta chains listed below, sequenced in a study of cytomegalovirus exposure and HLA in healthy donors. The PCR used 60 Vbeta and 13 Jbeta primers. TCRdb's table, derived via immunoSEQ multiplex PCR, lists solely in-frame clones and lacks some. The table lists under 30,000 clones, roughly 79% of them singletons. The sequenced material came from PBMCs. These receptors originate from a male donor in good health and CMV-seronegative.

This clone was found once. This chain joins TRBV19 and TRBJ2-2, with TRBD2 as a possible D gene (6 bases). Looked up from germline, CDR1 is LNHDA and CDR2 is SQIVND (reference sequence). CDR3 size: 17 residues. Between the trimmed V and J ends, which lost 3 bases and 2 bases, there was a span of 16 bases. The CDR3 DNA reads TGTGCCAGTAGTATTGAGGCGGGGCCTCGAAACACCGGGGAGCTGTTTTTT. This sequence encodes CASSIEAGPRNTGELFF.

The chain is built from TRBV5-4 and TRBJ2-5, with 8 bases fitting TRBD2. Gene TRBJ2-7 matches the end of the DNA better, so the J call may be wrong. This CDR3 contains 15 residues. Germline V gene sequence: CDR1 SGHNT, CDR2 YYREEE (reference sequence). CDR3 nucleotides: TGTGCCAGCAGCCTAACGGGACTAGAGGTCTCCGAGCAGTACTTC. It codes for CASSLTGLEVSEQYF.

The chain uses TRBV19 and TRBJ2-1; perhaps TRBD1 as D (6 bases). The CDR3 is 15 residues long. Trimming removed 6 bases from V and 6 bases from J, with 18 bases in between. CDR1 is LNHDA, CDR2 SQIVND, per germline (reference sequence). The CDR3, as DNA: TGTGCCAGTAGCTTCGGGACACGCGGCGGCAATGAGCAGTTCTTC. This gives the protein CASSFGTRGGNEQFF.

The chain employs TRBV18 and TRBJ1-6, with D tentatively TRBD1 (6 bases). From germline, CDR1 is KGHSH and CDR2 LQKENI. V lost 5 bases, J lost 8 bases, and 16 bases lay in between. The CDR3 runs 15 residues. The CDR3 is CASSIQGSWDSPLHF. The CDR3 coding sequence is TGTGCCAGCTCAATACAGGGTTCATGGGATTCACCCCTCCACTTT.

The rearrangement uses TRBV5-1 and TRBJ2-2; 9 nucleotides align to TRBD1. Germline V CDR1 and CDR2: SGHRS, YFSETQ. V shed 6 bases, J shed 5 bases, and the junction held 11 bases outside the gene matches. The CDR3 has 16 amino acids. CDR3 loop: CASMTLPQGATGELFF. The CDR3 DNA follows: TGCGCCAGCATGACTCTGCCACAGGGGGCGACCGGGGAGCTGTTTTTT. The full variable domain, rest sourced from reference TRBV5-1 and TRBJ2-2, is KAGVTQTPRYLIKTRGQQVTLSCSPISGHRSVSWYQQTPGQGLQFLFEYFSETQRNKGNFPGRFSGRQFSNSRSEMNVSTLELGDSALYLCASMTLPQGATGELFFGEGSRLTVL.

The chain uses TRBV28 and TRBJ2-7, with TRBD2 matching over 8 bases. J lost 6 bases, V lost 8 bases, and 12 bases had no gene match. Germline assignment: CDR1 MDHEN and CDR2 SYDVKM. The CDR3 sequence is 14 residues long. CDR3 residues: CASESGGGRVEQYF. For the CDR3, the DNA is TGTGCCAGCGAATCCGGGGGGGGCAGGGTCGAGCAGTACTTC.

CDR3 coding DNA: TGTGCCAGCAGCGTAGAAGGCGGGGGCCGATACCAGAACACCGGGGAGCTGTTTTTT. It yields the protein CASSVEGGGRYQNTGELFF. The gene calls are TRBV9 and TRBJ2-2; D is possibly TRBD2 (7 bases). The CDR3 is 19 amino acids. Germline CDR1 reads SGDLS; CDR2 reads YYNGEE. The V and J ends lost 0 bases and 1 base respectively, with 19 bases between them. Full variable domain (remainder filled in from reference TRBV9 and TRBJ2-2): DSGVTQTPKHLITATGQRVTLRCSPRSGDLSVYWYQQSLDQGLQFLIQYYNGEERAKGNILERFSAQQFPDLHSELNLSSLELGDSALYFCASSVEGGGRYQNTGELFFGEGSRLTVL.